These 3 T cell receptor beta chains originate from one sample sequenced in a study of T cell repertoires in cytomegalovirus infection. Using its own MiXCR run on the reads, TCRdb lists one record per CDR3 protein. Of about 740,000 distinct CDR3 sequences detected, around 35% appear once; the ten largest clones hold approximately 18%. These receptors lack a known antigen. The sequencing here drew on cultured PBMCs, taken from culture after CMV antigen stimulation. All receptors derive from a human donor in good health (CMV status not recorded). Some clones in this sample may be carry-over from other donors' samples.

The chain links TRBV18 to TRBJ2-7; 10 positions match TRBD1. This CDR3 is 15 amino acids long. CDR1 and CDR2 (germline): KGHSH, LQKENI. Unmatched junction bases numbered 3, after V lost 4 bases and J lost 0 bases. The CDR3 reads CASSLDRGVSYEQYF. DNA of the CDR3: TGTGCCAGCTCACTGGACAGGGGGGTCTCCTACGAGCAGTACTTC. The whole variable domain, remainder taken from reference TRBV18 and TRBJ2-7, is NAGVMQNPRHLVRRRGQEARLRCSPMKGHSHVYWYRQLPEEGLKFMVYLQKENIIDESGMPKERFSAEFPKEGPSILRIQQVVRGDSAAYFCASSLDRGVSYEQYFGPGTRLTVT.

This clonotype was counted only a few times. The chain links TRBV30 to TRBJ1-2; tentative D call: TRBD1 (6 bases). Germline CDR1 and CDR2: GTSNPN and SVGIG (reference sequence). The CDR3 length is 14 residues. Trimming took 6 bases from V and 4 from J, leaving 18 bases between them. The CDR3 sequence is CACTGPATPYGYTF. In DNA, the CDR3 is TGTGCCTGCACAGGGCCAGCAACCCCCTATGGCTACACCTTC. Using reference TRBV30 and TRBJ1-2 for the parts outside the CDR3, the full variable domain is SQTIHQWPATLVQPVGSPLSLECTVEGTSNPNLYWYRQAAGRGLQLLFYSVGIGQISSEVPQNLSASRPQDRQFILSSKKLLLSDSGFYLCACTGPATPYGYTFGSGTRLTVV.

The gene calls are TRBV11-2 and TRBJ2-1; the match to TRBD2 covers 14 bases. The CDR3 loop spans 16 amino acids. Germline V gene data show CDR1 as SGHAT and CDR2 as FQNNGV. Germline trimming cut 5 bases from V and 9 bases from J; bases unmatched to any gene: 9. The chain's CDR3 is CASSPKTSGRVGEQFF. The CDR3 DNA reads as TGTGCCAGCAGCCCGAAGACTAGCGGGAGGGTCGGTGAGCAGTTCTTC.